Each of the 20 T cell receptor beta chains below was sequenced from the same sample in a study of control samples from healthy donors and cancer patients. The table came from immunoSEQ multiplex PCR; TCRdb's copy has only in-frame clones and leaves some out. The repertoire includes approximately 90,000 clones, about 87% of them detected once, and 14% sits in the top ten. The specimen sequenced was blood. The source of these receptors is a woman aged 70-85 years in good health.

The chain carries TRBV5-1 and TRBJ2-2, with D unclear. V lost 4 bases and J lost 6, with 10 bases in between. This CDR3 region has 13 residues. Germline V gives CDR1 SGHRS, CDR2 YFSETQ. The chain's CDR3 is CASSPWTAGELFF. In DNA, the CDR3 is TGCGCCAGCAGCCCCTGGACCGCCGGGGAGCTGTTTTTT.

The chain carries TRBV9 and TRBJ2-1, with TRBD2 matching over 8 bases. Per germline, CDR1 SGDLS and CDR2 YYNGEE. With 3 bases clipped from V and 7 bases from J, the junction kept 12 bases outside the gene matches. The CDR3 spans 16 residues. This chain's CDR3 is CASSAPRGGEENEQFF. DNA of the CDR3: TGTGCCAGCAGCGCCCCTCGGGGGGGCGAGGAGAATGAGCAGTTCTTC. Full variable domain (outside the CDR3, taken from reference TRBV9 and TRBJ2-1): DSGVTQTPKHLITATGQRVTLRCSPRSGDLSVYWYQQSLDQGLQFLIQYYNGEERAKGNILERFSAQQFPDLHSELNLSSLELGDSALYFCASSAPRGGEENEQFFGPGTRLTVL.

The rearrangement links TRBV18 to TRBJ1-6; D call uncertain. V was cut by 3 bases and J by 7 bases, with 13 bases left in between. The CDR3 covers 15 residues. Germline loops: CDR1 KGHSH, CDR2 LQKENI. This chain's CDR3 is CASSPHHTGNSPLHF. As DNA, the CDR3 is TGTGCCAGCTCACCGCACCATACTGGGAATTCACCCCTCCACTTT.

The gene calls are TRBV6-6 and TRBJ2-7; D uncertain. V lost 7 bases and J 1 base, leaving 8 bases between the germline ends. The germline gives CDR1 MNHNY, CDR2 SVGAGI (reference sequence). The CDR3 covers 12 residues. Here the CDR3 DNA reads TGTGCCAGCAAGGGCAGTTCCTACGAGCAGTACTTC. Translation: CASKGSSYEQYF.

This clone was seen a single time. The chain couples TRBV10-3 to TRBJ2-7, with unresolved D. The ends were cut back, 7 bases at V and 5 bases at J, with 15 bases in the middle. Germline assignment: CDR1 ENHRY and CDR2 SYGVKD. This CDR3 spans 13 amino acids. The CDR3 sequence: CAIKTATHNEQYF. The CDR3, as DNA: TGTGCCATCAAAACGGCGACGCATAACGAGCAGTACTTC.

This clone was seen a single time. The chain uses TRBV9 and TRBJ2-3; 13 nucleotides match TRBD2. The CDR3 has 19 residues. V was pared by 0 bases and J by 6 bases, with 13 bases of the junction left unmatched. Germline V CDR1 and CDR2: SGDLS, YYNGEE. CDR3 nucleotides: TGTGCCAGCAGCGTAGGACAGGGGACTAGCGGGACGACCCGGGATACGCAGTATTTT. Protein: CASSVGQGTSGTTRDTQYF.

DNA for the CDR3: TGTGCCAGCAGTTACGGGCTAGCGACCGGGGAGCTGTTTTTT. Translating it yields CASSYGLATGELFF. V usage is TRBV6-2 or TRBV6-3 and J usage is TRBJ2-2, with D tentatively TRBD2 (6 bases). Germline CDR1 reads MNHEY; CDR2 reads SVGEGT. The CDR3 loop spans 14 amino acids. The V gene lost 2 bases and the J gene lost 5 bases, with 9 bases spanning the gap.

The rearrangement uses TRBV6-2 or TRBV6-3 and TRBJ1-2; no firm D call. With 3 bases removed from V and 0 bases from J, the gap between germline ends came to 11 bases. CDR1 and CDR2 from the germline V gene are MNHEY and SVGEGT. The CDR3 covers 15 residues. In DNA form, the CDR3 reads TGTGCCAGCAGTTATGGTTTCTCGCCTAACTATGGCTACACCTTC. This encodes CASSYGFSPNYGYTF.

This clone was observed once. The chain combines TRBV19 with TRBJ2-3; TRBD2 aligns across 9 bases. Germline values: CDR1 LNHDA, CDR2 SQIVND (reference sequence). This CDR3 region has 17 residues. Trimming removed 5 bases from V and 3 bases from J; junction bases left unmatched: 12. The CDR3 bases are TGTGCCAGTAGTCCGTCTTGGGGAGCGGGGGGTACAGATACGCAGTATTTT. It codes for CASSPSWGAGGTDTQYF.

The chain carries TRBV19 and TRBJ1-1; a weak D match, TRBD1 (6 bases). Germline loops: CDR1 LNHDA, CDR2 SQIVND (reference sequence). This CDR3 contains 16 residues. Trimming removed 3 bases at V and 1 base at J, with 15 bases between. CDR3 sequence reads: CASSIRLGAGNTEAFF. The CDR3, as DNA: TGTGCCAGTAGTATTAGGTTGGGGGCAGGGAACACTGAAGCTTTCTTT. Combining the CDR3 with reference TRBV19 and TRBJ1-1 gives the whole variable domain DGGITQSPKYLFRKEGQNVTLSCEQNLNHDAMYWYRQDPGQGLRLIYYSQIVNDFQKGDIAEGYSVSREKKESFPLTVTSAQKNPTAFYLCASSIRLGAGNTEAFFGQGTRLTVV.

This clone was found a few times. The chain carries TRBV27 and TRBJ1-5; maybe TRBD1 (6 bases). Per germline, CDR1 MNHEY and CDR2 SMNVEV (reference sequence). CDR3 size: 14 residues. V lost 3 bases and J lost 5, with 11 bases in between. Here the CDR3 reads CASSFSGQHQPQHF. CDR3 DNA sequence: TGTGCCAGCAGTTTTTCCGGACAGCATCAGCCCCAGCATTTT.

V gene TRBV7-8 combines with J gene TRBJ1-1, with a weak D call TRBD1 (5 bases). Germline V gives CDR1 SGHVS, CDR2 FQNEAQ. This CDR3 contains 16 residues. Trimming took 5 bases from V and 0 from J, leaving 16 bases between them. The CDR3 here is CASSQDTLLMNTEAFF. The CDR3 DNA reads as TGTGCCAGCAGCCAGGACACTCTGCTAATGAACACTGAAGCTTTCTTT.

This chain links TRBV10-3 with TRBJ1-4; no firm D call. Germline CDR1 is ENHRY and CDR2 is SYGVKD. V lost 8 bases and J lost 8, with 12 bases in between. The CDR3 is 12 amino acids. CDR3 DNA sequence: TGTGCCATCGCCGAAGTTCGGGAAAAACTGTTTTTT. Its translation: CAIAEVREKLFF.

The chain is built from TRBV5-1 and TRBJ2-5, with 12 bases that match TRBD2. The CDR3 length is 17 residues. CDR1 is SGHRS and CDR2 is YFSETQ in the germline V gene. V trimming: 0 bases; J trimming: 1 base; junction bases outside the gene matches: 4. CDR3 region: CASSLGLAGVAQETQYF. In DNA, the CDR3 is TGCGCCAGCAGCTTGGGACTAGCGGGAGTCGCCCAAGAGACCCAGTACTTC.

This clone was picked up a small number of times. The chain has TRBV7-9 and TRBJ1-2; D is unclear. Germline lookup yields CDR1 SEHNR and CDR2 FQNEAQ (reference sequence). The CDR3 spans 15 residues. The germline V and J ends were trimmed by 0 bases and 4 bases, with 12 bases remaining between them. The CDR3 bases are TGTGCCAGCAGCTTAGCGGGCAGTTCAGTCTATGGCTACACCTTC. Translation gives CASSLAGSSVYGYTF. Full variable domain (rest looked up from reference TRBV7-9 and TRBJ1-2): DTGVSQNPRHKITKRGQNVTFRCDPISEHNRLYWYRQTLGQGPEFLTYFQNEAQLEKSRLLSDRFSAERPKGSFSTLEIQRTEQGDSAMYLCASSLAGSSVYGYTFGSGTRLTVV.

The CDR3 sequence: CASSQRTGANTIYF. In DNA form, the CDR3 reads TGTGCCAGCAGCCAAAGGACGGGGGCGAACACCATATATTTT. The V gene is TRBV3-1 (or the pseudogene TRBV3-2), the J gene TRBJ1-3, with D maybe TRBD1 (6 bases). Germline V lookup: CDR1 LGHDT, CDR2 YNNKEL (reference sequence). The CDR3 is 14 residues long. V was shortened by 2 bases and J by 7 bases, with 12 bases between the two germline ends.

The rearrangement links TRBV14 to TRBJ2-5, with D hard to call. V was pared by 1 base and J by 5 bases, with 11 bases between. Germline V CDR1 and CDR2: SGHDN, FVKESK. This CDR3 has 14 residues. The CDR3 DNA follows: TGTGCCAGCAGCCAAGGGCAAGTGTGGGAGACCCAGTACTTC. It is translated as CASSQGQVWETQYF.

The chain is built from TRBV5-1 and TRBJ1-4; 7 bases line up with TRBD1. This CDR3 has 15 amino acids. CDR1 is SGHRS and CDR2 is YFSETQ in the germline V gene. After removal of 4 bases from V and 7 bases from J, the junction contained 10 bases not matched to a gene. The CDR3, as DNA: TGCGCCAGCAGCCCCCGACAGGGTGGTTTTGAAAAACTGTTTTTT. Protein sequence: CASSPRQGGFEKLFF.

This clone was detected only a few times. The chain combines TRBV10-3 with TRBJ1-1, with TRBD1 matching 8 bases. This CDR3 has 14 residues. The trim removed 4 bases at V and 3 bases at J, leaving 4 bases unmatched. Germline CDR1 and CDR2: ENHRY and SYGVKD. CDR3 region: CAISGNRGDTEAFF. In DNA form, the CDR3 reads TGTGCCATCAGTGGGAACAGGGGGGACACTGAAGCTTTCTTT.

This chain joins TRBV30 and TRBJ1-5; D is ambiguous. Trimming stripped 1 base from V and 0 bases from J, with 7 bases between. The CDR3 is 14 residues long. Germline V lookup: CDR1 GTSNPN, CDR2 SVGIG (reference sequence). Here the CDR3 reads CAWSGVNSNQPQHF. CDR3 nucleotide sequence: TGTGCCTGGAGTGGAGTTAATAGCAATCAGCCCCAGCATTTT.